This TCR beta chain was sequenced in a study of OX40 agonist ivuxolimab in advanced cancers. For the study at large: The group had a mean age of about 60 years, ranged from about 23 to 79, and was 82.7% male. Prior checkpoint blockade (anti-PD-1, anti-PD-L1 or anti-CTLA-4) was permitted; 40% had it. Notes on the study in general: Undetermined was the antigen specificity of the expanded peripheral T cells.

Only in-frame clones appear in the TCRdb table, and some are missing; sequencing was by immunoSEQ multiplex PCR. This sample has about 60,000 clones, with 83% found just once. The cohort excluded patients with autoimmune disease history or systemic immunosuppression. This clone was seen a few times. Its antigen is unknown. This receptor was taken from an adult with an advanced solid tumor such as melanoma, head and neck, liver or kidney cancer. This material consisted of CD4+ or CD8+ T cells sorted from blood, taken in a trial of the OX40 agonist ivuxolimab.

The CDR3 bases are TGTGCCAGCAGTTACCGGACAGGGGTCAACGAGCAGTACTTC. Translation gives CASSYRTGVNEQYF. The chain joins TRBV6-5 to TRBJ2-7; 9 nucleotides align to TRBD1. Germline values: CDR1 MNHEY, CDR2 SVGAGI. Germline trimming cut 2 bases from V and 5 bases from J; bases unmatched to any gene: 4. CDR3 size: 14 residues.